The clone carrying this T cell receptor beta chain was seen only a few times. Using its own MiXCR run on the 5' RACE reads, TCRdb lists one record per CDR3 protein. Seen here are tens of thousands of distinct CDR3 sequences, 10% observed once, and the top ten hold about 30%. Germline-derived CDR1 and CDR2 are SGHTA and FQGNSA. This CDR3 has 15 amino acids. Trimming cost V 5 bases and J 9 bases, with 21 bases left between them. This sample is part of a study of spatial heterogeneity in lung cancer. Study summary: The 60 to 80 donors had untreated early-stage non-small cell lung cancer. Sequencing covered available follow-up PBMC samples collected a median of roughly two years after resection. Detection consistently captured more beta-chain sequences than alpha-chain sequences.

Time point reported: blood at routine non-recurrence follow-up after resection. Tumor, nontumor lung or frozen PBMC supplied whole RNA, sequenced without sorting. Sequencing used PBMCs, obtained at follow-up. This clonotype was sampled from a female donor with early-stage non-small cell lung cancer. V usage is TRBV7-2 and J usage is TRBJ2-3; D gene ambiguous. The CDR3 coding sequence is TGTGCCAGCAGCCCCAGAGGACCCAGCACCTGGACGCAGTATTTT. This codes for CASSPRGPSTWTQYF. Variable domain in full (rest from reference TRBV7-2 and TRBJ2-3): GAGVSQSPSNKVTEKGKDVELRCDPISGHTALYWYRQSLGQGLEFLIYFQGNSAPDKSGLPSDRFSAERTGGSVSTLTIQRTQQEDSAVYLCASSPRGPSTWTQYFGPGTRLTVL.